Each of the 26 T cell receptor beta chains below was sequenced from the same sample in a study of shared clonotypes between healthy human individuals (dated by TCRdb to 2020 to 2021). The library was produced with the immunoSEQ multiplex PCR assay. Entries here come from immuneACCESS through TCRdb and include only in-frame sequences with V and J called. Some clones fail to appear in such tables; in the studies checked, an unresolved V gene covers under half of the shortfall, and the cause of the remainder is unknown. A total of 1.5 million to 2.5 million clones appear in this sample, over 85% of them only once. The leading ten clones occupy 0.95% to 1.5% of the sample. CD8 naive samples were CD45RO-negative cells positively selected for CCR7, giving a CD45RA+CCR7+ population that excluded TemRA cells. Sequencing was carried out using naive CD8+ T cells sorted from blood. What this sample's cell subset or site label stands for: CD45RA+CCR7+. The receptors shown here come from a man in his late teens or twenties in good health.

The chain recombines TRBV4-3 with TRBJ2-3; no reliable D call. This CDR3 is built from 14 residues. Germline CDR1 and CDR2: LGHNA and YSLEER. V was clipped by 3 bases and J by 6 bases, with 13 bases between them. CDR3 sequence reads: CASSHDMIPDTQYF. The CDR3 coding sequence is TGCGCCAGCAGCCATGACATGATCCCCGATACGCAGTATTTT.

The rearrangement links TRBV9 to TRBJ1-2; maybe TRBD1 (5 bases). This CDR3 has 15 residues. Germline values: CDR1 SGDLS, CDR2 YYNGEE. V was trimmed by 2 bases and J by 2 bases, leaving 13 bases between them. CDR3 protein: CASSVSREANYGYTF. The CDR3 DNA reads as TGTGCCAGCAGCGTGTCCAGGGAGGCGAACTATGGCTACACCTTC. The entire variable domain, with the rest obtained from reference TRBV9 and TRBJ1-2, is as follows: DSGVTQTPKHLITATGQRVTLRCSPRSGDLSVYWYQQSLDQGLQFLIQYYNGEERAKGNILERFSAQQFPDLHSELNLSSLELGDSALYFCASSVSREANYGYTFGSGTRLTVV.

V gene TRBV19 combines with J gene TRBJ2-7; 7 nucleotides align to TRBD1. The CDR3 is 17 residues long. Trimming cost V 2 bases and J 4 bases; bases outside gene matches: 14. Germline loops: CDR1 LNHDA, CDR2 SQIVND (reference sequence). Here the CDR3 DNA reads TGTGCCAGTAGTATAAGCTCCGGGACAGCTTTTAGATACGAGCAGTACTTC. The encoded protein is CASSISSGTAFRYEQYF.

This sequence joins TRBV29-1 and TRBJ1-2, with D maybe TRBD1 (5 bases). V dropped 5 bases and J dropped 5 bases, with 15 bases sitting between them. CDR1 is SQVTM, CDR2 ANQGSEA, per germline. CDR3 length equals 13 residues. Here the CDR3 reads CSVWVDSLYGYTF. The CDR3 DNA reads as TGCAGCGTTTGGGTTGACAGTCTATATGGCTACACCTTC.

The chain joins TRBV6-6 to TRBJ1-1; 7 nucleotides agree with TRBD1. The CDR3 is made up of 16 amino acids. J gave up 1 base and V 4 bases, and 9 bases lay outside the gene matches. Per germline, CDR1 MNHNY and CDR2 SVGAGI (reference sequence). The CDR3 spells CASSWVIGTANTEAFF. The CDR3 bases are TGTGCCAGCAGTTGGGTAATCGGGACAGCGAACACTGAAGCTTTCTTT.

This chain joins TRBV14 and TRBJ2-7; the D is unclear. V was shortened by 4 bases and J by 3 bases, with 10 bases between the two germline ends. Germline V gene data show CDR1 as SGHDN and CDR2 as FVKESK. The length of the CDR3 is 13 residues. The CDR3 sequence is CASSLGTFYEQYF. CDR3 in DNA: TGTGCCAGCAGCCTGGGAACGTTCTACGAGCAGTACTTC.

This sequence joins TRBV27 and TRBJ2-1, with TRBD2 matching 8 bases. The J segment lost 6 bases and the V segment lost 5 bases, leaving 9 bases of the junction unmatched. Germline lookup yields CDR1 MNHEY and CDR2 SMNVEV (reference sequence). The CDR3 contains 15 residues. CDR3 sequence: CASSTGLASANEQFF. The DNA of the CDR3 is TGTGCCAGCAGTACCGGACTAGCCTCTGCCAATGAGCAGTTCTTC.

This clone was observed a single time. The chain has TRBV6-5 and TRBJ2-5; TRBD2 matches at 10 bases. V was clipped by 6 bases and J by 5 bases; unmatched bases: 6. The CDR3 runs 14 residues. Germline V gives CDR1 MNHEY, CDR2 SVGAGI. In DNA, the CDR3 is TGTGCCAGCAGAGAAGCGGGGGGGCTTGAGACCCAGTACTTC. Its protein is CASREAGGLETQYF.

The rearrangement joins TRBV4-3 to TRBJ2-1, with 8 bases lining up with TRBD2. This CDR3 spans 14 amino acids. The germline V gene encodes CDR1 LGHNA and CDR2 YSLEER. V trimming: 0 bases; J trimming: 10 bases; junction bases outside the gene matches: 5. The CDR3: CASSQELAVPEQFF. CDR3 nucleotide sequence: TGCGCCAGCAGCCAAGAACTAGCGGTCCCCGAGCAGTTCTTC.

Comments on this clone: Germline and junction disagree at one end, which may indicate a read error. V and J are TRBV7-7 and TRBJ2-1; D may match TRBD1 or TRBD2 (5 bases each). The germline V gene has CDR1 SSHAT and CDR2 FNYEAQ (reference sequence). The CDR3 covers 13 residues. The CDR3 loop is CASSWDGDNEQFF. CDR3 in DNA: TGTGCTAGCAGCTGGGACGGAGACAATGAGCAGTTCTTC.

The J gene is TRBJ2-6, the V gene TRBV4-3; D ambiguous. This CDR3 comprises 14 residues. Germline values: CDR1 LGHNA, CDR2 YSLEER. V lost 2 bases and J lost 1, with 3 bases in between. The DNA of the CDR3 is TGCGCCAGCAGCCAAATATCTGGGGCCAACGTCCTGACTTTC. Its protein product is CASSQISGANVLTF.

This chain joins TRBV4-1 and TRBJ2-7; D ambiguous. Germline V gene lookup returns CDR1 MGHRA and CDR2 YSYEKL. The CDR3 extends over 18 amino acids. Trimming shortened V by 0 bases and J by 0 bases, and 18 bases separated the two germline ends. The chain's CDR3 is CASSQEKDAGLSSYEQYF. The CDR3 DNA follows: TGCGCCAGCAGCCAAGAGAAAGATGCAGGCCTCAGCTCCTACGAGCAGTACTTC.

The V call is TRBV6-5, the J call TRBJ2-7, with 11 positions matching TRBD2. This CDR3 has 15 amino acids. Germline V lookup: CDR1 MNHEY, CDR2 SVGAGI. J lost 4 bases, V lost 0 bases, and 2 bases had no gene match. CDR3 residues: CASSYSTSGKYEQYF. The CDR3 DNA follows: TGTGCCAGCAGTTACTCGACTAGCGGGAAGTACGAGCAGTACTTC.

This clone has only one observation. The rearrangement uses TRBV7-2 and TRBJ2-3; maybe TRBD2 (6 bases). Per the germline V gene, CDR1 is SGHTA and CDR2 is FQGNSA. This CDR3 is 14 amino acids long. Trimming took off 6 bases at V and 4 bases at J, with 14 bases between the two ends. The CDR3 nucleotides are TGTGCCAGCAGAAAGGTGGGACTCCCAGATACGCAGTATTTT. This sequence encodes CASRKVGLPDTQYF.

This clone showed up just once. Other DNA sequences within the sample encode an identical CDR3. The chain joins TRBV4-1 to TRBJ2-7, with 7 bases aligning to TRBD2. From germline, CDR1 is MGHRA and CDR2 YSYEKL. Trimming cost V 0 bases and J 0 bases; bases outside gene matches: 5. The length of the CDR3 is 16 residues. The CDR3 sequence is CASSQDLRGSSYEQYF. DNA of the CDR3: TGCGCCAGCAGCCAAGATTTGCGGGGGAGCTCCTACGAGCAGTACTTC.

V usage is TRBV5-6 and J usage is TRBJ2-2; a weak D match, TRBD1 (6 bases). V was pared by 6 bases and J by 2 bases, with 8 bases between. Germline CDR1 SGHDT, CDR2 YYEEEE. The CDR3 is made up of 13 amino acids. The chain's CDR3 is CASNRENTGELFF. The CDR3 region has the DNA TGTGCCAGCAACAGGGAAAACACCGGGGAGCTGTTTTTT. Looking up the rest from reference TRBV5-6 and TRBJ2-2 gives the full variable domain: DAGVTQSPTHLIKTRGQQVTLRCSPKSGHDTVSWYQQALGQGPQFIFQYYEEEERQRGNFPDRFSGHQFPNYSSELNVNALLLGDSALYLCASNRENTGELFFGEGSRLTVL.

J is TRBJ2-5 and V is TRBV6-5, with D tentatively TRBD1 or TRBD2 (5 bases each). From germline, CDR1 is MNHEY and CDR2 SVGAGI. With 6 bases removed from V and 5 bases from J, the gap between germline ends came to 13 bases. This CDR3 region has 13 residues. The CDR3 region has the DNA TGTGCCAGCAGCGCCGGGACGACGGAGACCCAGTACTTC. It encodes CASSAGTTETQYF.

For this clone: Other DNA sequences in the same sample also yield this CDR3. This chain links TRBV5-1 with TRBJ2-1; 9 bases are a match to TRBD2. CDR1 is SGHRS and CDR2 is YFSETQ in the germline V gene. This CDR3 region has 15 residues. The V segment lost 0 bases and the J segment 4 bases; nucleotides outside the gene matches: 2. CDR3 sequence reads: CASSLASGAYNEQFF. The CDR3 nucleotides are TGCGCCAGCAGCTTGGCTAGCGGGGCGTACAATGAGCAGTTCTTC.

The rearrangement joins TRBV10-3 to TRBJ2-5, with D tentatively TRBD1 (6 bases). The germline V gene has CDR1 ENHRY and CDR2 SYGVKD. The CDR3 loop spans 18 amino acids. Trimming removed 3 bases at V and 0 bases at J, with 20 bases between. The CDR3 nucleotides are TGTGCCATCAGTGATATAACCCTGGGTAGGGGGTACCAAGAGACCCAGTACTTC. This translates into CAISDITLGRGYQETQYF.

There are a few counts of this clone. The CDR3 DNA reads as TGCGCCAGCGGAGACAGGGTTCTCGACGAGCAGTACTTC. Translated: CASGDRVLDEQYF. V is TRBV10-1 and J is TRBJ2-7; 7 bases fit TRBD1. Per germline, CDR1 WNHNN and CDR2 SYGVQD (reference sequence). The CDR3 is made up of 13 amino acids. Unmatched junction bases numbered 9, after V lost 8 bases and J lost 5 bases.

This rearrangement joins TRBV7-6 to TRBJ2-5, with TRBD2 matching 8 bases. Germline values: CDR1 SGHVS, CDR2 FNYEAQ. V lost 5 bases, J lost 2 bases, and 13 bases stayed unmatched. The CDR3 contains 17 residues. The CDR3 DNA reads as TGTGCCAGCAGCAATACTCTGAGCGGGGGTCTTCAAGAGACCCAGTACTTC. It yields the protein CASSNTLSGGLQETQYF.

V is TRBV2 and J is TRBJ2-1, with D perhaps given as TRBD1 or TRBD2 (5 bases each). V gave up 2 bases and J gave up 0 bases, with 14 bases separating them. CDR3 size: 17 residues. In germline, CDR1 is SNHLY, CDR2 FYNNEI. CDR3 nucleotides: TGTGCCAGCAGTGAAAATGGGGGTCTGAGCTCCTACAATGAGCAGTTCTTC. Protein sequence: CASSENGGLSSYNEQFF.

For the CDR3, the DNA is TGTGCCAGCAGCCCCCACGATTCCGCTTCCTACGAGCAGTACTTC. It yields the protein CASSPHDSASYEQYF. The V call is TRBV13, the J call TRBJ2-7; D uncertain. The V end was cut by 5 bases, the J end by 1 base, with 15 bases between. The germline V gene encodes CDR1 PRHDT and CDR2 FYEKMQ (reference sequence). The CDR3 totals 15 residues.

The CDR3 sequence is CASSQGGGAGELFF. The CDR3 coding sequence is TGCGCCAGCAGCCAAGGTGGTGGGGCCGGGGAGCTGTTTTTT. V gene TRBV4-3 combines with J gene TRBJ2-2; D call uncertain. The CDR3 consists of 14 residues. Trimming removed 1 base from V and 6 bases from J, with 9 bases in between. Per the germline V gene, CDR1 is LGHNA and CDR2 is YSLEER.

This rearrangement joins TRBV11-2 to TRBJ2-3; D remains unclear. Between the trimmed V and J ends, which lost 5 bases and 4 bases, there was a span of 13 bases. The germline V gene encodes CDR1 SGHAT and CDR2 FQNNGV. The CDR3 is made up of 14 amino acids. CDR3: CASSPRTGPDTQYF. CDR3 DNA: TGTGCCAGCAGCCCCCGGACGGGCCCAGATACGCAGTATTTT.

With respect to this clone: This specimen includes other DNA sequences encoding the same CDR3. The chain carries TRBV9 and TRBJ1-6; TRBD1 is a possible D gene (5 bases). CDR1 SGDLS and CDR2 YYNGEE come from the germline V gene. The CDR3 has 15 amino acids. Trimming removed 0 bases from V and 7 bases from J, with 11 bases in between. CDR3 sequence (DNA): TGTGCCAGCAGCGTAGGGGGGGTAGGGAATTCACCCCTCCACTTT. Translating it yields CASSVGGVGNSPLHF.